The 5 T cell receptor beta chains listed next were all sequenced from one sample in a study of shared clonotypes between healthy human individuals. Assay used: immunoSEQ multiplex PCR; TCRdb lists only in-frame clones, some missing. This sample has approximately 2,200,000 clones, with 93% found just once. Naive CD8 cells lacked CD45RO and underwent positive selection for CCR7, leaving out terminally differentiated effector memory CD45RA+ cells. Sequenced material: naive CD8+ T cells from PBMCs. These receptors all stem from a young man in good health. Some clones in this sample may be carry-over from other donors' samples.

The rearrangement joins TRBV10-3 to TRBJ1-1; D not certain. The germline CDR1 and CDR2 sequences are ENHRY and SYGVKD. The CDR3 consists of 14 residues. Trimming shortened V by 4 bases and J by 0 bases, and 9 bases separated the two germline ends. CDR3 nucleotides: TGTGCCATCAGTGGGGGAGGGATGAACACTGAAGCTTTCTTT. It specifies CAISGGGMNTEAFF.

Of note for this clone: A much larger clone lies one base from this, so it may be a read error. The chain carries TRBV18 and TRBJ2-7; D tentatively fits TRBD1 or TRBD2 (5 bases each). CDR3 length equals 11 residues. Germline V gene sequence: CDR1 KGHSH, CDR2 LQKENI. V was clipped by 8 bases and J by 6 bases, with 11 bases between them. The CDR3 protein is CASTEGSEQYF. The CDR3 DNA sequence: TGTGCCAGCACCGAGGGGAGCGAGCAGTACTTC.

This chain links TRBV7-3 with TRBJ2-1; D possibly corresponds to TRBD1 (6 bases). The V and J ends lost 5 bases and 4 bases respectively, with 9 bases between them. The germline gives CDR1 SGHTA, CDR2 FQGTGA. The length of the CDR3 is 13 residues. For the CDR3, the DNA is TGTGCCAGCAGCCCGGGACAATACAATGAGCAGTTCTTC. It encodes CASSPGQYNEQFF.

This sequence joins TRBV7-9 and TRBJ2-1; D perhaps matches TRBD2 (6 bases). CDR3 length: 16 amino acids. The germline V gene has CDR1 SEHNR and CDR2 FQNEAQ (reference sequence). V was trimmed by 4 bases and J by 0 bases, leaving 13 bases between them. The CDR3 DNA reads TGTGCCAGCAGCTCTCGATGGGGGGACTCCTACAATGAGCAGTTCTTC. Protein: CASSSRWGDSYNEQFF. The full variable domain, rest sourced from reference TRBV7-9 and TRBJ2-1, is DTGVSQNPRHKITKRGQNVTFRCDPISEHNRLYWYRQTLGQGPEFLTYFQNEAQLEKSRLLSDRFSAERPKGSFSTLEIQRTEQGDSAMYLCASSSRWGDSYNEQFFGPGTRLTVL.

V usage is TRBV19 and J usage is TRBJ2-3; D perhaps matches TRBD1 (5 bases). This CDR3 region has 16 residues. Germline V gives CDR1 LNHDA, CDR2 SQIVND (reference sequence). V shed 1 base and J shed 1 base, with 12 bases lying between them. The CDR3 coding sequence is TGTGCCAGTAGTATAGTACGACAGACGGGCACAGATACGCAGTATTTT. Amino acids: CASSIVRQTGTDTQYF. Drawing the rest from reference TRBV19 and TRBJ2-3, the complete variable domain is DGGITQSPKYLFRKEGQNVTLSCEQNLNHDAMYWYRQDPGQGLRLIYYSQIVNDFQKGDIAEGYSVSREKKESFPLTVTSAQKNPTAFYLCASSIVRQTGTDTQYFGPGTRLTVL.